Sequencing of this TCR beta chain was carried out in a study of blood T cells in healthy people across ages. Study information: About one barcoded beta molecule per two T cells came from capture by template switching. Study-wide results and caveats: Long-lived and aged donors differed, with more naive CD4+ cells and higher diversity in the long-lived.

V was trimmed by 0 bases and J by 10 bases, leaving 25 bases between them. Per the germline V gene, CDR1 is SGHTA and CDR2 is FQGNSA. The CDR3 extends over 19 amino acids. Next came a second PCR, run for about 7 to 12 cycles, which used a sample-barcoded 5' primer along with a J-beta primer mix. One entry per CDR3 protein results from TCRdb running MiXCR on the 5' RACE reads. The data contain approximately 2,000,000 distinct CDR3 sequences, 30% to 40% of them singletons. About this clonotype itself: Its specificity is unknown.

Sequenced: blood. This TCR was sampled from a human donor in good health. The chain recombines TRBV7-2 with TRBJ1-6; D is perhaps TRBD1 (5 bases). The CDR3 region has the DNA TGTGCCAGCAGCTTAGCACGGCAGGGTCACGGCCTCCTAGGATCACCCCTCCACTTT. This gives the protein CASSLARQGHGLLGSPLHF. The whole variable domain, remainder taken from reference TRBV7-2 and TRBJ1-6, is GAGVSQSPSNKVTEKGKDVELRCDPISGHTALYWYRQSLGQGLEFLIYFQGNSAPDKSGLPSDRFSAERTGGSVSTLTIQRTQQEDSAVYLCASSLARQGHGLLGSPLHFGNGTRLTVT.